These T cell receptor beta chains were read from a single sample in a study of PD-L1 blockade in urothelial cancer. Repertoires were generated with immunoSEQ multiplex PCR, while TCRdb's copy carries only in-frame clones and drops some. The sample lists 45,000 to 50,000 clones; around 88% were seen once. Sequencing was performed on PBMCs, taken around atezolizumab (anti-PD-L1) treatment. Source of these receptors: a man older than 75 with urothelial cancer. CDR3s include the opening cysteine and the closing phenylalanine or tryptophan. Each record gives: V gene, CDR3 length, clone size, J gene, D gene, CDR3 DNA, CDR3 protein. D genes are given only for firm matches. Size is stated for part of the rows, as once, few or many counts, or as a class when the clone is expanded.

>TRBV6-1|17|.|TRBJ1-5|TRBD1
TGTGCCAGCAGTGGGCTGGACAGGGGATTAACCAATCAGCCCCAGCATTTT
CASSGLDRGLTNQPQHF
>TRBV11-2|18|.|TRBJ2-3|TRBD2
TGTGCCAGCAGCTGGGCCCGGTTGGCTAGCGGGAGGGCAGATACGCAGTATTTT
CASSWARLASGRADTQYF
>TRBV7-9|13|.|TRBJ2-2|.
TGTGCCAGCAGCCCTACGGGGACCGGGGAGCTGTTTTTT
CASSPTGTGELFF
>TRBV19|13|.|TRBJ1-1|.
TGTGCCAGTAGTATTGGTTCAGGGCCTGAAGCTTTCTTT
CASSIGSGPEAFF
>TRBV5-1|16|few|TRBJ1-1|.
TGCGCCAGCAGCTTCTACGGCAGGGCCATGAACACTGAAGCTTTCTTT
CASSFYGRAMNTEAFF
>TRBV29-1|12|.|TRBJ2-1|.
TGCAGCGTTCGGTCTGGAGGGAATGAGCAGTTCTTC
CSVRSGGNEQFF
>TRBV7-6|12|few|TRBJ2-1|.
TGTGCCAGCAGCTCCCTAGCCGATGAGCAGTTCTTC
CASSSLADEQFF
>TRBV9|14|.|TRBJ2-1|.
TGTGCCAGCAGCGTAGAGGAGGGATACAATGAGCAGTTCTTC
CASSVEEGYNEQFF
>TRBV4-1|16|.|TRBJ2-2|TRBD2
TGCGCCAGCAGCCACCCGGGACTAGCAACCACCGGGGAGCTGTTTTTT
CASSHPGLATTGELFF
>TRBV29-1|14|.|TRBJ2-5|.
TGCAGCGTTGTAGGACGGGAGCGGGCAGAGACCCAGTACTTC
CSVVGRERAETQYF
>TRBV7-2|15|once|TRBJ2-5|TRBD1
TGTGCCAGCAGCAACCGGGACAGGGGGGAAGAGACCCAGTACTTC
CASSNRDRGEETQYF
>TRBV4-1|14|.|TRBJ1-4|.
TGCGCCAGCAGCCTACGACAGGCGAATGAAAAACTGTTTTTT
CASSLRQANEKLFF
>TRBV29-1|14|.|TRBJ1-1|TRBD1
TGCAGCGTTGACCTGACAGGGGCAGCGGCCGGAGCTTTCTTT
CSVDLTGAAAGAFF
>TRBV4-1|15|.|TRBJ2-1|.
TGCGCCAGCAGCCAAGTTTGGCCTAGCGAAAATGAGCAGTTCTTC
CASSQVWPSENEQFF
>TRBV28|14|.|TRBJ1-1|.
TGTGCCAGCAGTTTGGGGGGGTTGGCCACTGAAGCTTTCTTT
CASSLGGLATEAFF
>TRBV11-2|13|.|TRBJ1-4|.
TGTGCCAGCAGGTTGGGGGGGAGTGAAAAACTGTTTTTT
CASRLGGSEKLFF
>TRBV27|14|.|TRBJ1-3|TRBD1
TGTGCCAGCAGAAAGACAGGGCTGGGAAACACCATATATTTT
CASRKTGLGNTIYF
>TRBV12-1|18|.|TRBJ2-1|.
TGTGCCAGCAGCCCCGGGACTAGCGGGAGGGCGTGGTACAATGAGCAGTTCTTC
CASSPGTSGRAWYNEQFF
>TRBV7-8|15|.|TRBJ1-1|.
TGTGCCAGCAGCTTAACTGGGACTTTGAACACTGAAGCTTTCTTT
CASSLTGTLNTEAFF
>TRBV19|16|.|TRBJ1-5|TRBD1
TGTGCCAGTAGTTCCGGACAGGCGCATAGCAATCAGCCCCAGCATTTT
CASSSGQAHSNQPQHF
>TRBV5-1|14|.|TRBJ2-1|.
TGCGCCAGCAGCCTCCTCGAGGAGGGGGCTGAGCAGTTCTTC
CASSLLEEGAEQFF
>TRBV19|17|.|TRBJ1-1|TRBD1
TGTGCCAGTAGTATAGGCCAAGGGGGCCCCATGAACACTGAAGCTTTCTTT
CASSIGQGGPMNTEAFF
>TRBV5-1|12|.|TRBJ1-1|.
TGCGCCAGCAGCGAACCGGACACTGAAGCTTTCTTT
CASSEPDTEAFF
>TRBV21-1|13|.|TRBJ2-5|.
TGTGCCAGCAGCAAGACAAATCAAGAGACCCAGTACTTC
CASSKTNQETQYF
>TRBV5-1|14|few|TRBJ1-1|.
TGCGCCAGCAGCTTCGATATCAGGGGCACTGAAGCTTTCTTT
CASSFDIRGTEAFF
>TRBV7-2|15|once|TRBJ2-7|.
TGTGCCAGCAGCCGGACAGACATGGACCGTACGGGGCAGTACTTC
CASSRTDMDRTGQYF
>TRBV2|15|.|TRBJ1-5|TRBD1
TGTGCCAGCACCCAGGACAGGGTTAGCAATCAGCCCCAGCATTTT
CASTQDRVSNQPQHF
>TRBV4-1|17|once|TRBJ2-2|TRBD2
TGCGCCAGCAGCCAAGAAGGATCTAGCGGGAGCCCCGGGGAGCTGTTTTTT
CASSQEGSSGSPGELFF
>TRBV5-4|15|.|TRBJ2-2|.
TGTGCCAGCAGCTTGGCGAGTCTTCCCACCGGGGAGCTGTTTTTT
CASSLASLPTGELFF
>TRBV20-1|11|.|TRBJ1-1|.
TGCAGTGCGGAGGACCACACTGAAGCTTTCTTT
CSAEDHTEAFF
>TRBV30|14|.|TRBJ1-3|.
TGTGCCTGGAGGCCCCCGGGGGGAGGAAACACCATATATTTT
CAWRPPGGGNTIYF
>TRBV4-3|15|.|TRBJ1-2|TRBD1
TGCGCCAGCAGCCAAGGACCCGACAGGGTACATGGCTACACCTTC
CASSQGPDRVHGYTF
>TRBV6-6|13|.|TRBJ1-2|.
TGTGCCAGCACCGGGTCACCTAACTATGGCTACACCTTC
CASTGSPNYGYTF
>TRBV30|15|.|TRBJ2-7|TRBD1
TGTGCCTGGAGTGTACGCCGACAGGGGGCCTACGAGCAGTACTTC
CAWSVRRQGAYEQYF
>TRBV9|15|.|TRBJ2-1|.
TGTGCCAGCAGCCCGGAACTAGCATCCTACAATGAGCAGTTCTTC
CASSPELASYNEQFF
>TRBV10-3|15|.|TRBJ2-3|TRBD1
TGTGCCACACTACAGGGGGCCGCGTCAACAGATACGCAGTATTTT
CATLQGAASTDTQYF
>TRBV30|15|once|TRBJ2-3|.
TGTGCCTGGAATGGGGCAGGGAAGTTGTCAGATACGCAGTATTTT
CAWNGAGKLSDTQYF
>TRBV4-1|14|.|TRBJ2-7|TRBD2
TGCGCCAGCAGCCAACCGGGACTAGCTCCCGAGCAGTACTTC
CASSQPGLAPEQYF
>TRBV6-1|16|once|TRBJ1-1|.
TGTGCCAGCAGTGAAGCTGGCAGGGGAAGTAGGACTGAAGCTTTCTTT
CASSEAGRGSRTEAFF
>TRBV14|15|once|TRBJ2-1|TRBD2
TGTGCCAGCAGCCAAGGAGGGACTATCTACAATGAGCAGTTCTTC
CASSQGGTIYNEQFF
>TRBV6-1|15|.|TRBJ1-1|TRBD1
TGTGCCAGCCTCCTTGGACAGGGGGCTAACACTGAAGCTTTCTTT
CASLLGQGANTEAFF